A single sample gave rise to the 23 T cell receptor beta chains below, sequenced in a study of human T cells and chemical hapten exposure. Time point denoted: patch test 3, about 24 weeks after DPC sensitization. Treatment here: therapeutic diphenylcyclopropenone sensitization with weekly scalp DPC. Via MiXCR, TCRdb re-called the RACE reads, giving one row per CDR3 protein. The top ten hold about 2.4% of the sample, which has about 120,000 distinct CDR3 sequences, approximately 10% seen once. The material was whole blood, obtained in connection with sensitization to the hapten diphenylcyclopropenone (DPC). Receptors originate from a woman aged 50 to 60 with alopecia areata. Some clones in this sample may be carry-over from other donors' samples.

This clonotype has just a few counts. This rearrangement joins TRBV12-3 or TRBV12-4 to TRBJ1-1, with D tentatively TRBD1 (5 bases). The CDR3 has 14 amino acids. V was cut by 3 bases and J by 1 base, with 9 bases left in between. The CDR3 DNA reads TGTGCCAGCAGTTTTACAGGTTGGAACACTGAAGCTTTCTTT. It specifies CASSFTGWNTEAFF.

In its sample, this clonotype was seen many times. In DNA form, the CDR3 reads TGCGCCAGCAGCCTAACCGGGACAGACGGCACAGATACGCAGTATTTT. Amino acids: CASSLTGTDGTDTQYF. The chain employs TRBV4-3 and TRBJ2-3; 7 positions match TRBD1. The trim removed 4 bases at V and 1 base at J, leaving 8 bases unmatched. The germline V gene encodes CDR1 LGHNA and CDR2 YSLEER. The CDR3 has 16 residues.

This clonotype was seen more than once but under ten times. V usage is TRBV30 and J usage is TRBJ2-3; possible D gene TRBD2, 5 bases. The V and J ends lost 3 bases and 0 bases respectively, with 16 bases between them. The germline V gene encodes CDR1 GTSNPN and CDR2 SVGIG (reference sequence). The CDR3 is made up of 16 amino acids. CDR3 sequence reads: CAWSPGLTRSTDTQYF. CDR3 in DNA: TGTGCCTGGAGCCCAGGACTCACCCGAAGCACAGATACGCAGTATTTT.

This clonotype was recorded a few times. The gene calls are TRBV21-1 and TRBJ1-5; the table's D call, TRBD1, has no DNA check behind it. TRBV21-1 is described as a pseudogene. This CDR3 has 15 residues. CDR3 in DNA: TGTGCCGCAACCCTGATAAGGGGAAGCAATCAGCCCCAGCATTTT. This gives the protein CAATLIRGSNQPQHF.

This clonotype was seen a handful of times. CDR3 nucleotides: TGTGCCAGCAGCTCCTACAGGGGTCTCCAGCCCCAGCATTTT. Protein product: CASSSYRGLQPQHF. The chain recombines TRBV7-2 with TRBJ1-5; 7 nucleotides match TRBD1. V lost 4 bases to trimming and J lost 7 bases; unmatched junction nucleotides: 7. CDR1 and CDR2 (germline): SGHTA, FQGNSA. This CDR3 is built from 14 residues.

The chain has TRBV11-1 and TRBJ2-5, with D hard to call. V was pared by 1 base and J by 4 bases, with 7 bases between. The CDR3 is 13 residues long. Germline-derived CDR1 and CDR2 are SGHAT and FQDESV (reference sequence). CDR3 in amino acids: CASSLGAGETQYF. The CDR3 nucleotides are TGTGCCAGCAGCTTAGGAGCTGGAGAGACCCAGTACTTC. Full variable domain (outside the CDR3, taken from reference TRBV11-1 and TRBJ2-5): EAEVAQSPRYKITEKSQAVAFWCDPISGHATLYWYRQILGQGPELLVQFQDESVVDDSQLPKDRFSAERLKGVDSTLKIQPAELGDSAMYLCASSLGAGETQYFGPGTRLLVL.

The chain recombines TRBV30 with TRBJ1-6; D unresolved. Trimming took 0 bases from V and 7 from J, leaving 10 bases between them. CDR1 is GTSNPN and CDR2 is SVGIG in the germline V gene (reference sequence). The CDR3 runs 14 residues. In nucleotides, the CDR3 is TGTGCCTGGAGTGTACAAGGGAACAATTCACCCCTCCACTTT. Amino acid sequence: CAWSVQGNNSPLHF.

This chain joins TRBV6-1 and TRBJ2-1, with a tentative D call TRBD2 (5 bases). Germline CDR1 is MNHNS and CDR2 is SASEGT. The CDR3 sequence is 12 residues long. Between the trimmed V and J ends, which lost 5 bases and 9 bases, there was a span of 11 bases. Written as DNA, the CDR3 is TGTGCCAGCAGTCTCGTAGCGAGTGAGCAGTTCTTC. This codes for CASSLVASEQFF.

The V and J genes are TRBV5-1 and TRBJ2-3; 11 positions agree with TRBD2. The CDR3 length is 15 residues. Looked up from germline, CDR1 is SGHRS and CDR2 is YFSETQ. Trimming at V came to 3 bases and at J to 2 bases, leaving 2 bases not matched to a gene. The CDR3 is CASSSSGRLTDTQYF. The CDR3 DNA follows: TGCGCCAGCAGCTCTAGCGGGAGGCTCACAGATACGCAGTATTTT.

The chain combines TRBV7-2 with TRBJ2-7, with no clear D. Germline CDR1 and CDR2: SGHTA and FQGNSA. This CDR3 region has 11 residues. V lost 5 bases and J 6 bases, leaving 8 bases between the germline ends. CDR3 bases: TGTGCCAGCAGCGCAAAATCCGAGCAGTACTTC. Translated, it gives CASSAKSEQYF.

This clonotype was observed a handful of times. The chain employs TRBV12-3 or TRBV12-4 and TRBJ1-5; D remains ambiguous. V was cut by 1 base and J by 3 bases, with 7 bases left in between. The CDR3 spans 14 residues. The CDR3 protein is CASSLDSLNQPQHF. In nucleotides, the CDR3 is TGTGCCAGCAGTTTAGACAGCCTCAATCAGCCCCAGCATTTT.

This clonotype was recorded at least ten times. This rearrangement joins TRBV5-6 to TRBJ2-6; D is unclear. Trimming took 4 bases from V and 8 from J, leaving 7 bases between them. The CDR3 is 12 amino acids. Germline CDR1 reads SGHDT; CDR2 reads YYEEEE. CDR3 sequence: CASSPDPNVLTF. CDR3 sequence (DNA): TGTGCCAGCAGCCCGGACCCCAACGTCCTGACTTTC.

The gene calls are TRBV7-9 and TRBJ2-6, with D perhaps matching TRBD2 (5 bases). Germline V gene lookup returns CDR1 SEHNR and CDR2 FQNEAQ (reference sequence). Between the trimmed V and J ends, which lost 0 bases and 4 bases, there was a span of 10 bases. The CDR3 contains 16 residues. CDR3: CASSLARGKGANVLTF. Written as DNA, the CDR3 is TGTGCCAGCAGCTTAGCGAGAGGGAAGGGGGCCAACGTCCTGACTTTC.

This chain joins TRBV7-2 and TRBJ2-5, with 8 bases lining up with TRBD1. Germline V gives CDR1 SGHTA, CDR2 FQGNSA. The CDR3 has 14 residues. With V trimmed by 4 bases and J by 3 bases, 4 bases remained unmatched. The CDR3 coding sequence is TGTGCCAGCAGCTGGGGACAGGCCAAAGAGACCCAGTACTTC. Its translation: CASSWGQAKETQYF.

The rearrangement joins TRBV12-3 or TRBV12-4 to TRBJ2-4; D remains unclear. The CDR3 is 12 residues long. Trimming pared 4 bases from V and 3 bases from J, leaving 4 bases between. For the CDR3, the DNA is TGTGCCAGCAGTTACAGCAAAAACATTCAGTACTTC. Translated: CASSYSKNIQYF.

As concerns this clonotype: Compared with germline, one end of the junction differs, possibly owing to a read error. This sequence joins TRBV7-9 and TRBJ2-4, with 7 bases identical to TRBD1. The CDR3 length is 15 residues. Germline CDR1 reads SEHNR; CDR2 reads FQNEAQ (reference sequence). CDR3 DNA: TGTGCCAGCAGCTTGGCCGGGACAGCCATAAACATTCAGTACTTC. Translation: CASSLAGTAINIQYF. Variable domain in full (rest from reference TRBV7-9 and TRBJ2-4): DTGVSQNPRHKITKRGQNVTFRCDPISEHNRLYWYRQTLGQGPEFLTYFQNEAQLEKSRLLSDRFSAERPKGSFSTLEIQRTEQGDSAMYLCASSLAGTAINIQYFGAGTRLSVL.

This clonotype was seen repeatedly, ten times or more. The chain couples TRBV28 to TRBJ1-6; 10 bases are a match to TRBD1. Germline V lookup: CDR1 MDHEN, CDR2 SYDVKM. This CDR3 spans 14 amino acids. V lost 6 bases to trimming and J lost 9 bases; unmatched junction nucleotides: 5. CDR3 sequence (DNA): TGTGCCAGCAGGACAGGGGGCCAAGTTTCACCCCTCCACTTT. Translation gives CASRTGGQVSPLHF.

The gene calls are TRBV6-5 and TRBJ1-4; 10 nucleotides match TRBD1. The J segment lost 8 bases and the V segment lost 6 bases, leaving 12 bases of the junction unmatched. CDR1 is MNHEY and CDR2 is SVGAGI in the germline V gene. This CDR3 is built from 16 residues. CDR3 loop: CASSWGGQGVGEKLFF. DNA for the CDR3: TGTGCCAGCAGCTGGGGTGGACAGGGGGTCGGAGAAAAACTGTTTTTT.

This chain uses TRBV18 with TRBJ1-3; D is perhaps TRBD1 (5 bases). The V and J ends lost 3 bases and 0 bases respectively, with 18 bases between them. This CDR3 has 18 residues. Germline-derived CDR1 and CDR2 are KGHSH and LQKENI. This chain's CDR3 is CASSPPQGLLLSGNTIYF. The CDR3 nucleotides are TGTGCCAGCTCACCCCCCCAGGGCCTTCTTCTCTCTGGAAACACCATATATTTT.

The table lists this clonotype with many counts. The rearrangement uses TRBV20-1 and TRBJ2-6; weak D call: TRBD2 (6 bases). CDR1 is DFQATT, CDR2 SNEGSKA, per germline (reference sequence). Trimming removed 5 bases at V and 0 bases at J, with 11 bases between. This CDR3 has 15 residues. In nucleotides, the CDR3 is TGCAGTGCTTTTATAGCGGTCTCTGGGGCCAACGTCCTGACTTTC. It codes for CSAFIAVSGANVLTF.

This clonotype was recorded many times. This rearrangement joins TRBV29-1 to TRBJ1-2; D remains ambiguous. CDR1 is SQVTM, CDR2 ANQGSEA, per germline. This CDR3 has 11 amino acids. The germline V and J ends were trimmed by 3 bases and 2 bases, with 4 bases remaining between them. The CDR3 sequence is CSVEQNYGYTF. The CDR3 DNA is TGCAGCGTTGAGCAGAACTATGGCTACACCTTC.

The J gene is TRBJ2-5, the V gene TRBV15; TRBD2 matches 11 bases. The CDR3 runs 19 residues. V was clipped by 0 bases and J by 5 bases; unmatched bases: 14. Germline values: CDR1 LNHNV, CDR2 YYDKDF (reference sequence). The CDR3: CATSRDLITSGSGVETQYF. CDR3 DNA: TGTGCCACCAGCAGAGATCTCATAACTAGCGGGAGCGGGGTGGAGACCCAGTACTTC. The complete variable domain, with remaining parts taken from reference TRBV15 and TRBJ2-5, reads DAMVIQNPRYQVTQFGKPVTLSCSQTLNHNVMYWYQQKSSQAPKLLFHYYDKDFNNEADTPDNFQSRRPNTSFCFLDIRSPGLGDTAMYLCATSRDLITSGSGVETQYFGPGTRLLVL.

Regarding this clonotype: The germline gene is not matched at one end of the junction; a read error may be the cause. The chain uses TRBV27 and TRBJ2-7; the D gene is possibly TRBD1 (7 bases). This CDR3 has 15 residues. Per the germline V gene, CDR1 is MNHEY and CDR2 is SMNVEV (reference sequence). CDR3 sequence reads: CASSLGQGGSDEQYF. DNA for the CDR3: TGTGCCAGCAGTTTAGGGCAGGGGGGCTCCGACGAGCAGTACTTC.